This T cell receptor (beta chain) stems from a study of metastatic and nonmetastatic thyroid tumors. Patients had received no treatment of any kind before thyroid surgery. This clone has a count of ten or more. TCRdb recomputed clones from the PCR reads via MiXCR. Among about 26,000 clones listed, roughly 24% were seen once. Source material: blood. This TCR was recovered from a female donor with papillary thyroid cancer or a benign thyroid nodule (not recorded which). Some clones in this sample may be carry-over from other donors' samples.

The CDR3 DNA follows: TGTGCCACCAGTGCCACCACGACTGGAGGAGCGGGAGAGCAGTTCTTC. It yields the protein CATSATTTGGAGEQFF. The chain links TRBV24-1 to TRBJ2-1, with 7 bases matching TRBD2. The germline CDR1 and CDR2 sequences are KGHDR and SFDVKD. The V and J ends lost 5 bases and 10 bases, in that order; junction bases with no gene match: 16. The CDR3 is 16 residues long.